Listed below are T cell receptor beta chains from one sample, sequenced in a study of T-cell reconstitution after alpha-beta-depleted transplantation in children. TCRdb called the PCR reads again in MiXCR, with one record for every CDR3 protein. The sample includes approximately 630,000 distinct CDR3 sequences, over 10% of them seen just once. The starting material was PBMCs, obtained before TCRalphabeta/CD19-depleted stem cell transplant. The source is a girl aged 2 to 10 with congenital amegakaryocytic thrombocytopenia, due to receive a stem cell transplant. Each CDR3 is given with its conserved first and last residue. A row's size may be missing; if present it is once, few, many or a size class.

abundance	v_gene	j_gene	CDR3aa
many	TRBV20-1	TRBJ2-7	CSARAGQGFSYEQYF
many	TRBV20-1	TRBJ2-1	CSGREGEVRYNEQFF
few	TRBV3-1	TRBJ1-1	CASSQEVSEAFF
many	TRBV7-2	TRBJ2-7	CASSSMPSSYEQYF
many	TRBV6-1	TRBJ2-7	CASSENTAYEQYF
few	TRBV4-1	TRBJ2-1	CASSPGRGSLYEQFF
-	TRBV11-1	TRBJ2-1	CASSFIGGQSRYSSYNEQFF
once	TRBV6-1	TRBJ1-3	CASMAGPGNTIYF
-	TRBV9	TRBJ2-5	CASSVIASQETQYF
-	TRBV28	TRBJ2-4	CASREDRGWHF
few	TRBV7-9	TRBJ2-1	CASSLRLGTRYNEQFF
few	TRBV4-2	TRBJ1-1	CASSQAGTAVQRLDTEAFF
many	TRBV20-1	TRBJ2-3	CSGEGQTDTQYF
many	TRBV12-3/TRBV12-4	TRBJ1-2	CASSSTVVGTIYGYTF
few	TRBV7-9	TRBJ2-3	CASSFFHTDTQYF
few	TRBV20-1	TRBJ2-3	CSARSAGAGPDTQYF
many	TRBV7-3	TRBJ2-1	CASSPIAGSVNEQFF
-	TRBV6-2/TRBV6-3	TRBJ2-2	CASSYLATRGITGELFF
many	TRBV27	TRBJ2-5	CASSSPWYF
many	TRBV24-1	TRBJ2-1	CATSDPEAGSRNEQFF
few	TRBV18	TRBJ2-1	CASSPVGIYNEQFF
few	TRBV2	TRBJ1-5	CASSEFGGQPQHF
-	TRBV5-1	TRBJ2-1	CASSVMGVNEQFF
many	TRBV5-1	TRBJ2-2	CASSPTPGQGTNTGELFF
-	TRBV7-8	TRBJ2-1	CASSIGLAGFGEQFF
many	TRBV11-2	TRBJ2-3	CASRSNRGGQGADTQYF
-	TRBV4-1	TRBJ2-1	CASSLQGAGESSYNEQSF
-	TRBV6-2/TRBV6-3	TRBJ2-2	CASSYLQGAKTGELFF
many	TRBV12-3/TRBV12-4	TRBJ2-7	CASSLRLAGAYEQYF
many	TRBV20-1	TRBJ2-1	CSARLAGPNEQFF
many	TRBV5-1	TRBJ2-3	CASGTGVTDTQYF
few	TRBV20-1	TRBJ2-5	CSASRPGLAGETQYF
-	TRBV10-3	TRBJ2-1	CAIGGRSDSGNEQFF
many	TRBV20-1	TRBJ2-7	CSARLTGRASYEQYF
many	TRBV5-1	TRBJ2-3	CASSPDDSTAKGADTQYF
-	TRBV20-1	TRBJ2-4	CSAGPGGGNIQYF
few	TRBV12-3/TRBV12-4	TRBJ2-6	CASRHSSGANVLTF
many	TRBV5-1	TRBJ2-7	CASSLSVPSSYEQYF
few	TRBV5-6	TRBJ2-5	CASSWGQLETQYF
-	TRBV2	TRBJ2-7	CASKGRLANSGEQYF
-	TRBV7-6	TRBJ2-7	CASSPGTGIAYEQYF
-	TRBV5-1	TRBJ2-6	CASSAPNSGANVLTF
-	TRBV5-1	TRBJ2-5	CASSKHQTGQETQYF
many	TRBV5-1	TRBJ2-2	CASSMGQANTGELFF
many	TRBV6-1	TRBJ1-1	CASNPRSLNTEAFF
many	TRBV20-1	TRBJ2-7	CSARVLAGRTYEQYF
once	TRBV20-1	TRBJ2-3	CCARDGTSGRGPDTQYF
few	TRBV12-3/TRBV12-4	TRBJ2-7	CASSPTGGEGYEQYF
many	TRBV20-1	TRBJ2-7	CSARDDRVRAYEQYF
many	TRBV27	TRBJ1-2	CASSLGGALYGYTF
many	TRBV20-1	TRBJ2-3	CSARVAGVTDTQYF
-	TRBV5-1	TRBJ1-1	CASSLVSSNSEAFF
many	TRBV20-1	TRBJ2-1	CSAQPGPNVYDEQFF
few	TRBV5-1	TRBJ2-4	CASSKFWTSGSVAKNIQYF
many	TRBV9	TRBJ2-1	CASSPPGGFASYNEQFF
few	TRBV20-1	TRBJ2-1	CSARTGAYNEQFF
few	TRBV12-3/TRBV12-4	TRBJ1-4	CASSQIPGEKLFF
many	TRBV4-2	TRBJ1-5	CASSQQQGRYQPQHF
few	TRBV20-1	TRBJ2-5	CSLTDLADEAQYF
-	TRBV19	TRBJ1-5	CASSMGTANQPQHF